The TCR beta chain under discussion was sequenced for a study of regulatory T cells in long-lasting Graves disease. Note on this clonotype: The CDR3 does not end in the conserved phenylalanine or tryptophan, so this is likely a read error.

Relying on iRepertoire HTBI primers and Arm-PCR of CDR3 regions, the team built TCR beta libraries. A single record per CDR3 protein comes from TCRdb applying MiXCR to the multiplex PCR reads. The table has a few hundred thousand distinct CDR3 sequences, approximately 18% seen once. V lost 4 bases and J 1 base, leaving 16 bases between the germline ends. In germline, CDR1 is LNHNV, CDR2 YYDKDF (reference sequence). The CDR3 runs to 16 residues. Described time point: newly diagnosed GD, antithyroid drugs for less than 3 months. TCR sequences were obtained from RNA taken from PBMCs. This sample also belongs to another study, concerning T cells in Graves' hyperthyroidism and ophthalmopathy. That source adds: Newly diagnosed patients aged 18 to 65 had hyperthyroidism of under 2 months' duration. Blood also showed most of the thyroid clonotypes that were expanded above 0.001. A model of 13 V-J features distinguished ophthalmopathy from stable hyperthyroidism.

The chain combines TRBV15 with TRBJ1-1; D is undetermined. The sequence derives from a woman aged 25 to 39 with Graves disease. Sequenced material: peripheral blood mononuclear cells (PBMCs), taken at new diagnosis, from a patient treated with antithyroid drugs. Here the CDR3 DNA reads TGTGCCACCAGCACTCCCCTGGGTGGTAGGAACACTGAAGCTTTCCTT. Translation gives CATSTPLGGRNTEAFL.